These 4 T cell receptor beta chains originate from one sample sequenced in a study of cytomegalovirus exposure and HLA in healthy donors. PCR employed 60 Vbeta and 13 Jbeta primers. Assay: immunoSEQ multiplex PCR; the TCRdb copy retains only in-frame clones and omits some. The data show roughly 61,000 clones, 70% to 90% seen once. Material: PBMCs. The receptors were sampled from a male donor in good health and CMV-seronegative.

This clone has only a few counts. CDR3 loop: CASSWDTGSADTQYF. CDR3 coding DNA: TGTGCCAGCAGCTGGGATACAGGGTCGGCAGATACGCAGTATTTT. The rearrangement uses TRBV7-8 and TRBJ2-3; tentative D call: TRBD1 (6 bases). V gave up 4 bases and J gave up 4 bases, with 15 bases separating them. The germline gives CDR1 SGHVS, CDR2 FQNEAQ. The CDR3 covers 15 residues.

This sequence joins TRBV4-3 and TRBJ2-7, with unresolved D. The CDR3 is made up of 15 amino acids. The V and J ends lost 1 base and 3 bases respectively, with 13 bases between them. CDR1 LGHNA and CDR2 YSLEER come from the germline V gene. The CDR3 loop is CASSQGLDTYYEQYF. The CDR3 DNA follows: TGCGCCAGCAGCCAAGGTCTTGACACCTACTACGAGCAGTACTTC.

In this sample, this clone turned up a few times. This sequence joins TRBV19 and TRBJ2-7, with D maybe TRBD2 (6 bases). V was pared by 4 bases and J by 2 bases, with 12 bases between. The length of the CDR3 is 14 residues. Germline V gene data show CDR1 as LNHDA and CDR2 as SQIVND (reference sequence). The CDR3 DNA reads as TGTGCCAGTAGTAGGGGGGACGGAACCTACGAGCAGTACTTC. Its protein is CASSRGDGTYEQYF.

J is TRBJ1-6 and V is TRBV11-2; 10 nucleotides line up with TRBD1. Losses at the gene ends were 4 bases for V and 0 bases for J; bases not matched to a gene: 9. Germline V gene sequence: CDR1 SGHAT, CDR2 FQNNGV. This CDR3 has 19 residues. As DNA, the CDR3 is TGTGCCAGCAGCTCGGCGACCGGGACAGGGGACTCCTATAATTCACCCCTCCACTTT. Translation: CASSSATGTGDSYNSPLHF.